This entry features one T cell receptor (beta chain) sequence. The antigen is not known. These data are taken from a study of blood T cells in healthy people across ages. Study findings and constraints: With donor CMV status unknown, expanded clonotype changes were possibly confounded. A strong correlation was seen between TCR beta diversity and naive T cell percentage.

Deletions cut 3 bases from V and 13 bases from J, with 21 bases between. There are 15 residues in the CDR3. Germline V gene sequence: CDR1 KGHDR, CDR2 SFDVKD. Using a J-beta primer mix together with a sample-barcoded 5' primer, a second PCR was run for roughly 6 to 12 cycles. Every molecule of cDNA carried a tag from a template-switch adaptor with 12 random nucleotides. TCRdb re-analysed the 5' RACE reads in MiXCR, keeping a single row per CDR3 protein. Of under 1 million distinct CDR3 sequences in the sample, under 55% were seen once. Material: blood. This receptor was taken from a man aged 55 to 70 in good health. The rearrangement uses TRBV24-1 and TRBJ2-1, with a tentative D call TRBD1 (5 bases). CDR3 amino acids: CATSDGGYRQETQFF. The DNA for the CDR3 is TGTGCCACCAGTGATGGTGGGTACAGGCAAGAGACCCAGTTCTTC.